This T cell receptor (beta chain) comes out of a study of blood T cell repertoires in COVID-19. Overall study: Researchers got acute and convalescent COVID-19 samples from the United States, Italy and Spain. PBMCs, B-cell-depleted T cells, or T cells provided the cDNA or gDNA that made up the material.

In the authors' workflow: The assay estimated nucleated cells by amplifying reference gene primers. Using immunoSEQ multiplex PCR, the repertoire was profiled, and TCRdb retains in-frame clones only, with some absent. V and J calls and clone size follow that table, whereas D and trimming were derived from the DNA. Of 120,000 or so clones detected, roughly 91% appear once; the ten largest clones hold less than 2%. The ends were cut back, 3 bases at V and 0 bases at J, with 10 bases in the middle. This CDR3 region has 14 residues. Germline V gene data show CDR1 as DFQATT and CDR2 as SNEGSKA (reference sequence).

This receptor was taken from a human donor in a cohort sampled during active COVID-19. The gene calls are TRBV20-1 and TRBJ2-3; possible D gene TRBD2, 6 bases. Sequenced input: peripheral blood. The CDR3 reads CSASGGDSTDTQYF. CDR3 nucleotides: TGCAGTGCTAGTGGCGGGGATAGCACAGATACGCAGTATTTT.